The source of this T cell receptor (beta chain) is a study of shared clonotypes between healthy human individuals (dated by TCRdb to 2019 to 2021). Describing the broader study: A couple of women and a few men aged 18 to 49 years were included in the cohort. For each donor, CD4 naive and CD4 memory were each given three plates, CD8 naive was given two plates, and CD8 memory was given one plate. To estimate repertoire size and how much clonotype sharing occurs between individuals, the study deeply sequenced the blood TCR repertoires of a handful of healthy adults. To increase sequencing depth and limit assay-specific biases, TCR repertoire library preparation and sequencing were carried out by different laboratories using diverse techniques. Per donor, leukapheresis produced somewhere between about 0.94 and 8.9 billion PBMCs.

Worth noting for this clone: Its antigen target is currently unknown. Base qualities are not provided; no much larger clone lies one nucleotide away.

General findings and caveats noted by the study authors: Sampling was restricted to blood, and TCR repertoires in tissue are likely to differ from TCR repertoires in blood. Because the study included a small number of donors, the genetic and exposure-history diversity represented was limited. Across four donors, around 5% of naive CD4, approximately 3.6% of naive CD8, around 2.5% of memory CD4, and 0.4% of memory CD8 clonotypes were shared. Even with the large sequencing depth, rarefaction of the sorted-subset datasets indicated that sequencing was incomplete. Larger estimated clonotype richness was generally found for naive subsets than for memory subsets. Compared with non-shared clonotypes, clonotypes shared by all four sorted-subset donors had higher generation probabilities. Pairwise subsampling led to the expectation that sequencing depth would affect the degree of clonotype sharing among donors.

TCR CDR3 regions were amplified from genomic DNA by multiplex PCR using the deep immunoSEQ assay. Extracted genomic DNA from each cell subset was spread evenly across all wells of several immunoSEQ 96-well plates, with each plate serving as a replicate. For sorted subsets, 200 ng of genomic DNA, equivalent to some 33,000 T cell genomes, went into each replicate PCR. Purified libraries were quantified with a Qubit 3.0 fluorometer, sized on a Bioanalyzer 2100, and re-quantified with the KAPA Library Quantification kit. Every immunoSEQ 96-well plate was sequenced on a separate single-read 150-cycle Illumina NextSeq 550 flow cell. Under the source paper's analysis protocol: Because the immunoSEQ output held only junctional sequences and lacked quality scores, the filtering could not match the filtering applied to full-length reads. Sequences were annotated with PyIR, a Python wrapper for IgBLAST v1.9, and V/J genes and CDR3 were assigned using IMGT germline references. Reads with weak V/J assignments (E-value above 1e-6), missing CDR3, stop codons, out-of-frame junctions, or ambiguous translated residues were removed. V3J clonotypes were defined as sequences sharing an identical inferred V gene, J gene, and CDR3 amino acid sequence. Percentage overlap between repertoires was computed as shared unique clonotypes divided by the size of the smaller repertoire. Repertoire richness was assessed with RTK rarefaction, the Chao1 estimator, and Recon v2.1 estimates of unobserved clonotypes. For all TCRbeta clonotypes obtained by the gDNA method from a handful of donors, generation probabilities were computed with OLGA. The immuneACCESS repertoire file appears here via TCRdb, limited to in-frame rearrangements. These files lack a portion of the clones; in checked studies, under half of the deficit traces to unresolved V genes, and the cause of the others is not known. V and J calls and clone size are as listed in that table; D and trimming were resolved from the DNA. This sample has around 2.1 million clones in its table, and approximately 94% of those were observed once. The top ten clonotypes cover 1.5% to 2% of the sample.

For the CD8 naive samples, CD45RO-negative cells were positively selected for CCR7, yielding a CD45RA+CCR7+ population from which TemRA cells were excluded. The donors were healthy, HIV-negative adults who had no recently reported acute infections or vaccinations. All donors were Caucasian adults living in Nashville, Tennessee, USA. After blood collection by leukapheresis, PBMCs were isolated using Ficoll-Histopaque density gradient centrifugation and then cryopreserved in the vapor phase of liquid nitrogen. Analytical flow cytometry was used to check the purity and quantity of every magnetically sorted T cell population. Each sorted fraction had its genomic DNA isolated and then quantified by UV absorbance on a Nanodrop 2000c. From the cysteine up to the phenylalanine, the CDR3 has a length of 16 residues. The kept DNA is CDR3 alone, 48 bases in frame from the first base. The germline V gene encodes CDR1 LNHDA and CDR2 SQIVND (reference sequence). V loses 1 base, J loses 1 base, and the germline ends lie 13 bases apart.

The sequence was obtained from a man between 18 and 29 years old in good health. Some clones in this sample may be carry-over from other donors' samples. The chain links TRBV19 with TRBJ1-1; a tentative D match to TRBD1 spans 6 bases. The sequencing sample was made of naive CD8+ T cells from PBMCs. The cell subset or site label of this sample denotes: CD45RA+CCR7+. The CDR3 in this case is CASSIVSGVQNTEAFF. The nucleotides are TGTGCCAGTAGTATAGTATCAGGGGTACAGAACACTGAAGCTTTCTTT.